This TCR beta chain derives from a study of tumor-infiltrating lymphocytes in primary liver carcinoma. Remarks on this clonotype: As yet, its antigen is unknown. The missing conserved phenylalanine or tryptophan at the end of this CDR3 makes a read error likely.

Total RNA amounting to roughly 0.5 ug was the source from which TCR beta cDNA was made with a constant-region primer. It was through three nested multiplex PCR rounds of slightly modified ARM-PCR that TCR beta libraries arose. It was with TRBV1-TRBV30 forward primers and a C-beta reverse primer that the first two PCR rounds were run, at about 9 cycles each. MiXCR, applied by TCRdb to the multiplex PCR reads, yields one record per CDR3 protein. The sample includes fewer than 250,000 distinct CDR3 sequences, 70% to 90% of them seen just once. The CDR3 contains 12 residues. Germline V CDR1 and CDR2: MDHEN, SYDVKM. J was trimmed by 8 bases and V by 8 bases; bases with no gene match: 7. Study results and caveats: There were only about 8-25% of top clones found in all five tumor regions. Tumor top-250-clone fraction significantly exceeded that of blood (p = 0.039).

Both RNA and DNA were isolated together from about 21-30 mg of bulk tissue that had not been sorted. The clonotype originates from a man aged 40-49 years with primary liver carcinoma and hepatitis B virus infection. This chain links TRBV28 with TRBJ2-7; TRBD1 agrees at 9 bases. The sequencing input was tumor tissue from primary liver carcinoma. CDR3 region: CASVGQGHKQYL. Written as DNA, the CDR3 is TGTGCCAGCGTGGGACAGGGCCACAAGCAGTACCTC.